The source of this T cell receptor beta chain is a study of T cells after yellow fever vaccination. The sample holds many counts of this clonotype. Its antigen is as yet unknown. MiXCR, applied by TCRdb to the 5' RACE reads, yields one record per CDR3 protein. The sample lists about 160,000 distinct CDR3 sequences; about 7% were seen once. Study-wide results and caveats: Among all clonotypes, a small share was observed in both CD4 and CD8 compartments.

CDR3 length equals 12 residues. Germline CDR1 and CDR2: SQVTM and ANQGSEA. V shed 3 bases and J shed 3 bases, with 8 bases lying between them. This TCR came from a man aged 18 to 29 who received the YFV17D yellow fever vaccine. The gene calls are TRBV29-1 and TRBJ2-5, with a tentative D call TRBD2 (6 bases). This material consisted of CD4+ T cells sorted from PBMCs, taken 5 days after the first yellow fever vaccination. CDR3: CSVEPSEETQYF. The CDR3 DNA follows: TGCAGCGTTGAGCCTAGCGAAGAGACCCAGTACTTC.